This TCR beta chain originates from a study of monozygotic twins with inflammatory bowel disease. The study, taken as a whole, reports: A reduction in TCRbeta diversity (inverse Simpson) was seen in IBD patients relative to healthy co-twins.

Germline V lookup: CDR1 LGHNA, CDR2 YNFKEQ. The CDR3 loop spans 16 amino acids. With the 5' RACE reads reprocessed, TCRdb shows one record per CDR3 protein and no DNA. The repertoire table contains about 110,000 distinct CDR3 sequences. Notes on this clonotype: Its specificity is not known.

Sequenced: blood. This receptor was obtained from a human donor with ulcerative colitis or Crohn's disease, or a healthy co-twin of an affected twin (not recorded which). The rearrangement links TRBV4-2 to TRBJ1-4. CDR3 region: CASSPALDRSNEKLFF.